This T cell receptor (beta chain) came from a study of cytomegalovirus exposure and HLA in healthy donors. General observations from the study: TCR beta sequences reportedly predicted the HLA-A and HLA-B alleles of most subjects accurately. According to an earlier analysis, most TCR beta V segments yielded productive rearrangements about 87% or about 30% of the time.

PCR was performed using 60 Vbeta and 13 Jbeta primers. TCRdb's copy holds only in-frame clones and misses some; the assay was immunoSEQ multiplex PCR. The table shows about 160,000 clones, with roughly 80% occurring only once. On this clone itself: Its antigen is currently unknown.

Sequenced: PBMCs. The sequence came from a man aged 25-40 years in good health and CMV-seronegative.

The CDR3 DNA follows: TGTGCCAGCAGTGACAGGGCGGCCAAAAACATTCAGTACTTC. Translating it yields CASSDRAAKNIQYF. J is TRBJ2-4 and V is TRBV28, with 7 bases lining up with TRBD1. The CDR3 has 14 amino acids. Trimming at V came to 5 bases and at J to 1 base, leaving 2 bases not matched to a gene. The germline V gene encodes CDR1 MDHEN and CDR2 SYDVKM.